Presented here are 15 T cell receptor beta chains from one specimen sequenced in a study of read filtering for tumor transcriptome and immune sequencing. Molecular barcoded adaptors covering alpha/delta and beta/gamma chains were used on 400 ng RNA. From the reads, TCRdb called clonotypes with MiXCR, one entry per CDR3 protein. The sample carries about 24,000 distinct CDR3 sequences, around a fifth recorded once. The specimen sequenced was a population of CD138-negative cells sorted from bone marrow. These receptors were taken from a donor over 35 with multiple myeloma.

This clonotype was observed many times. V is TRBV29-1 and J is TRBJ2-5; possible D gene TRBD1, 5 bases. The CDR3 extends over 12 amino acids. V was shortened by 7 bases and J by 5 bases, with 14 bases between the two germline ends. Germline V lookup: CDR1 SQVTM, CDR2 ANQGSEA. CDR3 loop: CSATEGVETQYF. CDR3 DNA sequence: TGCAGCGCCACGGAAGGGGTGGAGACCCAGTACTTC.

At least ten counts were recorded for this clonotype. The chain couples TRBV4-1 to TRBJ2-1; 7 nucleotides agree with TRBD1. V gave up 1 base and J gave up 5 bases; unmatched junction bases: 5. From germline, CDR1 is MGHRA and CDR2 YSYEKL. This CDR3 spans 15 amino acids. CDR3 residues: CASSQGRGFNNEQFF. CDR3 DNA: TGCGCCAGCAGCCAAGGCAGGGGGTTTAACAATGAGCAGTTCTTC.

This clonotype was seen ten or more times. The chain recombines TRBV11-2 with TRBJ1-1; no clear D. Looked up from germline, CDR1 is SGHAT and CDR2 is FQNNGV. The CDR3 covers 11 residues. V was shortened by 5 bases and J by 4 bases, with 5 bases between the two germline ends. The CDR3 loop is CASSQTTEAFF. DNA of the CDR3: TGTGCCAGCAGCCAGACCACTGAAGCTTTCTTT.

The chain carries TRBV4-1 and TRBJ1-2, with D possibly TRBD1 on 5 matching bases. The length of the CDR3 is 18 residues. V shed 1 base and J shed 2 bases, with 20 bases lying between them. CDR1 is MGHRA, CDR2 YSYEKL, per germline. The CDR3 here is CASSQVLAGNPINYGYTF. The CDR3, as DNA: TGCGCCAGCAGCCAAGTCTTGGCAGGGAACCCGATCAACTATGGCTACACCTTC.

As concerns this clonotype: A much larger clone differs by one base, so this may be a read error. This rearrangement joins TRBV29-1 to TRBJ2-1; 7 nucleotides agree with TRBD2. Losses at the gene ends were 4 bases for V and 5 bases for J; bases not matched to a gene: 2. CDR1 is SQVTM, CDR2 ANQGSEA, per germline. The CDR3 totals 12 residues. CDR3 sequence (DNA): TGCAGCGTTGGGGGGGGGAACAATGAGCAGTTCTTC. Translating it yields CSVGGGNNEQFF.

This clonotype was counted many times. J is TRBJ2-3 and V is TRBV5-1, with 9 bases that match TRBD1. Germline CDR1 and CDR2: SGHRS and YFSETQ. The V and J ends lost 4 bases and 3 bases, in that order; junction bases with no gene match: 9. This CDR3 contains 16 residues. The DNA of the CDR3 is TGCGCCAGCAGCCCTACAGGGGGCGTGGGGACAGATACGCAGTATTTT. This codes for CASSPTGGVGTDTQYF.

This clonotype was recorded many times. The gene calls are TRBV20-1 and TRBJ2-3; possibly TRBD2 for D (5 bases). The CDR3 totals 15 residues. Per germline, CDR1 DFQATT and CDR2 SNEGSKA (reference sequence). V was cut by 1 base and J by 1 base, with 12 bases left in between. The CDR3 DNA reads as TGCAGTGCTAGAGCCGTCCGGGGAGGCACAGATACGCAGTATTTT. Its protein is CSARAVRGGTDTQYF.

The table lists this clonotype with many counts. V gene TRBV5-6 combines with J gene TRBJ1-2; TRBD1 matches 10 bases. V was clipped by 4 bases and J by 4 bases; unmatched bases: 7. This CDR3 has 15 amino acids. From germline, CDR1 is SGHDT and CDR2 YYEEEE. The CDR3 here is CASSPRTGGIYGYTF. CDR3 DNA sequence: TGTGCCAGCAGCCCCCGGACAGGGGGTATCTATGGCTACACCTTC.

This clonotype came up many times. This CDR3 is CASSRTGAEQYF. CDR3 nucleotide sequence: TGTGCCAGTAGTAGAACAGGGGCCGAGCAGTACTTC. The chain carries TRBV19 and TRBJ2-7, with TRBD1 matching over 7 bases. CDR1 LNHDA and CDR2 SQIVND come from the germline V gene (reference sequence). CDR3 length: 12 amino acids. J was trimmed by 6 bases and V by 4 bases; bases with no gene match: 3.

The table lists this clonotype with a count of one. A much larger clone is a single base away; this may be a read error. V usage is TRBV15 and J usage is TRBJ1-4; TRBD1 might be the D (5 bases). The CDR3 spans 16 residues. Germline V gene sequence: CDR1 LNHNV, CDR2 YYDKDF (reference sequence). The CDR3 spells CATSRGGIATNGKLFF. The CDR3 DNA reads as TGTGCCACCAGCAGAGGGGGGATTGCGACTAATGGAAAACTGTTTTTT. The full variable domain, rest sourced from reference TRBV15 and TRBJ1-4, is DAMVIQNPRYQVTQFGKPVTLSCSQTLNHNVMYWYQQKSSQAPKLLFHYYDKDFNNEADTPDNFQSRRPNTSFCFLDIRSPGLGDTAMYLCATSRGGIATNGKLFFGSGTQLSVL.

Ten or more counts support this clonotype. The chain employs TRBV5-1 and TRBJ2-5; D may be TRBD1 (6 bases). Germline CDR1 is SGHRS and CDR2 is YFSETQ. The V end was cut by 3 bases, the J end by 1 base, with 10 bases between. This CDR3 has 14 amino acids. The CDR3 coding sequence is TGCGCCAGCAGCTCTACAGGGTTCCAAGAGACCCAGTACTTC. Its protein is CASSSTGFQETQYF.

The CDR3: CASSLRDWQETQYF. The CDR3 DNA is TGTGCCAGCAGTTTAAGGGACTGGCAAGAGACCCAGTACTTC. This chain connects TRBV12-3 or TRBV12-4 to TRBJ2-5, with D tentatively TRBD2 (6 bases). This CDR3 comprises 14 residues. Trimming stripped 2 bases from V and 2 bases from J, with 9 bases between.

This clonotype ranks as medium-sized. V gene TRBV3-1 combines with J gene TRBJ2-1; 7 bases line up with TRBD1. Germline trimming cut 0 bases from V and 6 bases from J; bases unmatched to any gene: 11. From germline, CDR1 is LGHDT and CDR2 YNNKEL (reference sequence). CDR3 length: 17 residues. For the CDR3, the DNA is TGTGCCAGCAGCCAAGAAGGGATGACAGGGATGGTCAATGAGCAGTTCTTC. Amino acids: CASSQEGMTGMVNEQFF.

This clonotype has a count of ten or more. CDR3 DNA sequence: TGTGCCAGTAGTAACAGGGGGCTGGTTTCACCCCTCCACTTT. It translates to CASSNRGLVSPLHF. This chain uses TRBV19 with TRBJ1-6, with 9 bases aligning to TRBD1. CDR1 and CDR2 from the germline V gene are LNHDA and SQIVND (reference sequence). This CDR3 region has 14 residues. J was trimmed by 9 bases and V by 4 bases; bases with no gene match: 4.

At least ten counts were recorded for this clonotype. Here the CDR3 DNA reads TGTGCCAGCAGCTTAGGCCGGTCCCAAGAGACCCAGTACTTC. This sequence encodes CASSLGRSQETQYF. The chain uses TRBV7-2 and TRBJ2-5; D gene ambiguous. Trimming pared 1 base from V and 1 base from J, leaving 7 bases between. Germline V gene data show CDR1 as SGHTA and CDR2 as FQGNSA. The CDR3 loop spans 14 amino acids. Based on the CDR3 plus reference TRBV7-2 and TRBJ2-5, the full variable domain is GAGVSQSPSNKVTEKGKDVELRCDPISGHTALYWYRQSLGQGLEFLIYFQGNSAPDKSGLPSDRFSAERTGGSVSTLTIQRTQQEDSAVYLCASSLGRSQETQYFGPGTRLLVL.